Detailed here is one T cell receptor (beta chain). Germline values: CDR1 SGHDT, CDR2 YYEEEE. The CDR3 covers 17 residues. After removal of 0 bases from V and 8 bases from J, the junction contained 11 bases not matched to a gene. This specimen comes from a study of PD-1 blockade in classical Hodgkin lymphoma. Brentuximab vedotin exposure varied among the patients, all of whom had relapsed after autologous stem cell transplantation. Generated by immunoSEQ multiplex PCR, the TCRdb table keeps only in-frame clones and is missing some. Of 95,000 to 100,000 clones listed, roughly 90% are singletons. The rearrangement joins TRBV5-6 to TRBJ2-6; 7 bases are shared with TRBD1. This clonotype was obtained from a human donor with classical Hodgkin lymphoma. Specimen: peripheral blood mononuclear cells (PBMCs), collected before the second cycle of nivolumab. As DNA, the CDR3 is TGTGCCAGCAGCTTGGCTTTGGGACAGCTTCGTACCAACGTCCTGACTTTC. Protein product: CASSLALGQLRTNVLTF.